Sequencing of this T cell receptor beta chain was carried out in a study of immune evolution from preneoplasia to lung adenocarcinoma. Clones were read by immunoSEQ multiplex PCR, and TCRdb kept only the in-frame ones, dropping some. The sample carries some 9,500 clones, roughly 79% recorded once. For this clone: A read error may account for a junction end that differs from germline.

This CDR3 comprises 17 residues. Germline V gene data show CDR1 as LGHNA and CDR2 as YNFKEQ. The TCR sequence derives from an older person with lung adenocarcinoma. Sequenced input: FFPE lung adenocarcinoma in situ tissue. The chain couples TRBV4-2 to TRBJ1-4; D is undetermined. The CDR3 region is CTSSQVGGSATNEKLFF. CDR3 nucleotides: TGTACCAGCAGCCAAGTGGGTGGGAGTGCAACTAATGAAAAACTGTTTTTT.